This section outlines one TCR beta chain sequence together with its context. Sequencing used immunoSEQ multiplex PCR; TCRdb keeps in-frame clones, though not all of them. The data hold hundreds of thousands of clones, with around 90% observed a single time. These data come from a study of blood T cell repertoires in COVID-19. V lost 3 bases to trimming and J lost 1 base, with 10 bases between them. Germline CDR1 is SGDLS and CDR2 is YYNGEE. This CDR3 is built from 14 residues. Sequences were obtained from peripheral blood. This TCR was recovered from a human donor in a cohort sampled during active COVID-19. The V call is TRBV9, the J call TRBJ1-1; D is undetermined. CDR3 bases: TGTGCCAGCAGCGAAATCGGCGGGAACACTGAAGCTTTCTTT. It is translated as CASSEIGGNTEAFF. Full variable domain (remainder filled in from reference TRBV9 and TRBJ1-1): DSGVTQTPKHLITATGQRVTLRCSPRSGDLSVYWYQQSLDQGLQFLIQYYNGEERAKGNILERFSAQQFPDLHSELNLSSLELGDSALYFCASSEIGGNTEAFFGQGTRLTVV.